The rows below give T cell receptor beta chains drawn from one sample of a study of blood T cell repertoires in COVID-19. Profiled with immunoSEQ multiplex PCR; TCRdb holds only in-frame clones, not every one. The sample includes some 95,000 clones, about four fifths seen only once; the top ten take approximately 25%. The sequenced sample was peripheral blood. The receptors derive from a man between 65 and 80 years old with acute or convalescent COVID-19. Each CDR3 is given with its conserved first and last residue. The D gene is left open where the match is weak. Expanded clones are given a class, and other clones once, few, many or no size at all.

TRBD1	TRBV4-3	NA	TRBJ2-1	CASSRAPQGAEWDEQFF	TGCGCCAGCAGCCGGGCGCCCCAGGGGGCGGAATGGGATGAGCAGTTCTTC
NA	TRBV27	NA	TRBJ2-7	CASSFQARSSYEQYF	TGTGCCAGCAGTTTCCAGGCCCGAAGCTCCTACGAGCAGTACTTC
TRBD1	TRBV27	NA	TRBJ1-1	CASSSGTVLEAFF	TGTGCCAGCAGTTCCGGGACAGTCCTTGAAGCTTTCTTT
NA	TRBV5-6	once	TRBJ1-1	CASSLLSRGSDTEAFF	TGTGCCAGCAGCTTGCTGTCCAGGGGTAGTGACACTGAAGCTTTCTTT
NA	TRBV21-1	NA	TRBJ1-1	CASFSGTDDTEAFF	TGTGCCAGCTTTTCGGGGACAGACGACACTGAAGCTTTCTTT
TRBD2	TRBV5-4	NA	TRBJ2-3	CASSSGTSGKTDTQYF	TGTGCCAGCAGCTCGGGGACTAGCGGGAAGACAGATACGCAGTATTTT
NA	TRBV5-1	NA	TRBJ1-2	CASSLGPAGINYGYTF	TGCGCCAGCAGCTTGGGGCCCGCGGGCATTAACTATGGCTACACCTTC
NA	TRBV19	NA	TRBJ2-6	CASINSGANVLTF	TGTGCCAGTATAAACTCTGGGGCCAACGTCCTGACTTTC
TRBD1	TRBV5-1	NA	TRBJ2-4	CASSPGQGLAKNIQYF	TGCGCCAGCAGCCCGGGACAGGGATTAGCCAAAAACATTCAGTACTTC
TRBD1	TRBV12-5	NA	TRBJ2-1	CASGLGTGGNEQFF	TGTGCTAGTGGTTTGGGGACAGGGGGCAATGAGCAGTTCTTC
TRBD1	TRBV18	few	TRBJ2-7	CASSHGQGLFYEQYF	TGTGCCAGCTCACACGGACAGGGCCTGTTCTACGAGCAGTACTTC
NA	TRBV25-1	once	TRBJ1-4	CASSAQTATNEKLFF	TGTGCCAGCAGTGCCCAGACAGCAACTAATGAAAAACTGTTTTTT
TRBD1	TRBV7-3	NA	TRBJ2-1	CASSQDRENYNEQFF	TGTGCCAGCAGCCAGGACAGGGAAAACTACAATGAGCAGTTCTTC
NA	TRBV15	NA	TRBJ2-1	CATSTGLRLGEQFF	TGTGCCACCAGCACCGGACTTAGGCTCGGTGAGCAGTTCTTC
TRBD1	TRBV16	NA	TRBJ1-3	CASSQSGQGTGNTIYF	TGTGCCAGCAGCCAATCGGGACAGGGGACTGGAAACACCATATATTTT
NA	TRBV9	NA	TRBJ1-2	CASSSTPRGRGYTF	TGTGCCAGCAGCTCCACGCCCAGAGGAAGAGGCTACACCTTC
TRBD1	TRBV4-1	NA	TRBJ1-1	CASSQDMGRDRGGTEAFF	TGCGCCAGCAGCCAAGATATGGGCCGGGACAGGGGGGGGACTGAAGCTTTCTTT
NA	TRBV7-9	once	TRBJ2-7	CASSRDRIYEQYF	TGTGCCAGCAGCCGAGACAGAATATACGAGCAGTACTTC
TRBD2	TRBV5-1	NA	TRBJ2-1	CASSSAGTSGRAIFF	TGCGCCAGCAGCTCTGCCGGGACTAGCGGGAGGGCCATATTCTTC
TRBD1	TRBV27	NA	TRBJ2-7	CASSSDRYSYEQYF	TGTGCCAGCAGTTCGGACAGGTACTCCTACGAGCAGTACTTC
TRBD1	TRBV18	NA	TRBJ1-2	CASSRPQGLAANYGYTF	TGTGCCAGCTCACGACCACAGGGGCTCGCCGCTAACTATGGCTACACCTTC
NA	TRBV28	NA	TRBJ2-6	CASSLQGTGANVLTF	TGTGCCAGCAGTTTACAGGGGACTGGGGCCAACGTCCTGACTTTC